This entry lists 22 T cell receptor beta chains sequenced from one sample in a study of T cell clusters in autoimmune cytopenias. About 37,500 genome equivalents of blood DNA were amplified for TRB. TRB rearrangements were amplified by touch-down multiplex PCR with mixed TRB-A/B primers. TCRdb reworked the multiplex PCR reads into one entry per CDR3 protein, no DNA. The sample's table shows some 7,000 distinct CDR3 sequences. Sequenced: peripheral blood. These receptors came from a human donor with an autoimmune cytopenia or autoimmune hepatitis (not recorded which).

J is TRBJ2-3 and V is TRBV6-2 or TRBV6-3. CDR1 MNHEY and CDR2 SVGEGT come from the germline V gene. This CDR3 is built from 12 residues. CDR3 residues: CASRTSFPTQYF.

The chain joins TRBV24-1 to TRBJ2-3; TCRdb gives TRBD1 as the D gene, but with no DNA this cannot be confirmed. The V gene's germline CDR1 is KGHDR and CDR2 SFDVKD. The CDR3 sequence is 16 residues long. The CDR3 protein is CATSEGGLSGTYTQYF.

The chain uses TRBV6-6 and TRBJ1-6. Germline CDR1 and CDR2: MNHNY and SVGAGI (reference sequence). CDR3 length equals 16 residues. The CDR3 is CASSYMGSSYNSPLHF.

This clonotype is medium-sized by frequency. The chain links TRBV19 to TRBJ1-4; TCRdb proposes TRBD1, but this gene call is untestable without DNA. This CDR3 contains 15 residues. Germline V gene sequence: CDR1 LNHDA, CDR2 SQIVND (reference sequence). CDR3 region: CASSTVYGTGKELFF.

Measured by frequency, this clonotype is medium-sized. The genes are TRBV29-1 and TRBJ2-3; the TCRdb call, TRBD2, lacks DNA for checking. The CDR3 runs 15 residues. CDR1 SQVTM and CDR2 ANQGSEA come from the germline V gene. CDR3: CSVALAGGLLDTQYF.

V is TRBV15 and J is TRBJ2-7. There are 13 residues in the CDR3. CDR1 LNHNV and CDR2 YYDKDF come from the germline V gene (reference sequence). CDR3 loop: CATSREGTYEQYF.

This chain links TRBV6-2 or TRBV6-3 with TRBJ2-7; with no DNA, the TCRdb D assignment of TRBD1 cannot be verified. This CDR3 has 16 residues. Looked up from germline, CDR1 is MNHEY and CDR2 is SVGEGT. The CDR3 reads CASSPLKGLGSYEQYF.

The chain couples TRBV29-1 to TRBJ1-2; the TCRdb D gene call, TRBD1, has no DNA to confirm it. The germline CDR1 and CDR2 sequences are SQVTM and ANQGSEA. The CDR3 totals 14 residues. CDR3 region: CSVEDKGGSSGYTF. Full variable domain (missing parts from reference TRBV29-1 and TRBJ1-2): SAVISQKPSRDICQRGTSLTIQCQVDSQVTMMFWYRQQPGQSLTLIATANQGSEATYESGFVIDKFPISRPNLTFSTLTVSNMSPEDSSIYLCSVEDKGGSSGYTFGSGTRLTVV.

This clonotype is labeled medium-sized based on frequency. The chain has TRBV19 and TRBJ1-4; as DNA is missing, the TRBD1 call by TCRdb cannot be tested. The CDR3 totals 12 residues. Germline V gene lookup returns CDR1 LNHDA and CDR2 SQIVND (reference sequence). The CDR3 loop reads CASSTGNEKLFF.

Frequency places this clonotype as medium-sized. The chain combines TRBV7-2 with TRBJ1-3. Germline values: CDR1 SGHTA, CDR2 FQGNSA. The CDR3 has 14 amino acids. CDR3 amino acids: CASSLAGSGNTIYF.

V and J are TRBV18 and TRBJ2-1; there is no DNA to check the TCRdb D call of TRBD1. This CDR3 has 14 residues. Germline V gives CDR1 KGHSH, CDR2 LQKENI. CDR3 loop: CASSPPFDREAEFF.

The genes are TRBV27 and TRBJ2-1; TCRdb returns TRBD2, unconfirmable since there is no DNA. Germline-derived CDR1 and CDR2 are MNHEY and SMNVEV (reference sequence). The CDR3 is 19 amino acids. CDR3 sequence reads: CASTRPGLAGASSYNEQFF.

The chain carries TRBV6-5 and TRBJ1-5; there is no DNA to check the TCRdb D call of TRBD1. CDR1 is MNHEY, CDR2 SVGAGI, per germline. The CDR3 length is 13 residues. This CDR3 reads CASSYRPGTEQHF.

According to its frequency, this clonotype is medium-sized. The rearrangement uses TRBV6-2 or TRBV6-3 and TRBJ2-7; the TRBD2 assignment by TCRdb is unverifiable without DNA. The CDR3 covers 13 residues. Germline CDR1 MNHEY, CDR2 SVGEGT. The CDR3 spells CAVGLAGEGEQYF.

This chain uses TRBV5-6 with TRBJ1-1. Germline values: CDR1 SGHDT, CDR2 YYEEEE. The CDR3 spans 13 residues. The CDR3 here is CASSSKGFTEAFF.

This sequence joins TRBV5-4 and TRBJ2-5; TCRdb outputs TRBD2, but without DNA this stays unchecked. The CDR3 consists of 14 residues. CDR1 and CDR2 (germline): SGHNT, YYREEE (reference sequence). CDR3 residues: CASSDTRAKETQYF. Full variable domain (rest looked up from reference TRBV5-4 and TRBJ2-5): ETGVTQSPTHLIKTRGQQVTLRCSSQSGHNTVSWYQQALGQGPQFIFQYYREEENGRGNFPPRFSGLQFPNYSSELNVNALELDDSALYLCASSDTRAKETQYFGPGTRLLVL.

CDR3 sequence: CASSLGTMQETQYF. The V and J genes are TRBV6-5 and TRBJ2-5; lacking DNA, the TRBD2 call made by TCRdb goes unchecked. The CDR3 is made up of 14 amino acids. In germline, CDR1 is MNHEY, CDR2 SVGAGI.

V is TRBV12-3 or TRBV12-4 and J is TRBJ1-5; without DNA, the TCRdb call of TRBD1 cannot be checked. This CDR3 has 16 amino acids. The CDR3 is CASSLSSDRGNQPQHF.

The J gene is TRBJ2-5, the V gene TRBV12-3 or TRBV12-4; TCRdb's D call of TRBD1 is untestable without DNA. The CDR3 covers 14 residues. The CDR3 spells CASSGTGGGETQYF.

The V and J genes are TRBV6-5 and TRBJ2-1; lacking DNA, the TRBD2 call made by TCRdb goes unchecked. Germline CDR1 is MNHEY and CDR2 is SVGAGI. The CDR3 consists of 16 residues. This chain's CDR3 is CASRPTSGRGDNEQFF.

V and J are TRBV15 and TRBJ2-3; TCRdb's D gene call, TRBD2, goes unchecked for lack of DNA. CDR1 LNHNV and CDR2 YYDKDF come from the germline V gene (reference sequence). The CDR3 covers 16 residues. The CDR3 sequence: CATSRDQRGGSDTQYF.

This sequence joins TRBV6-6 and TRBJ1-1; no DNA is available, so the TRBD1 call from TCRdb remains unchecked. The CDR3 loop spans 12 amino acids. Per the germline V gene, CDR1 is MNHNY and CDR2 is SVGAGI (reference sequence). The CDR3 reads CASSYADRGAFF.